Shown below are 21 T cell receptor beta chains from a single sample sequenced in a study of blood T cell repertoires in COVID-19. Assay: immunoSEQ multiplex PCR; the TCRdb copy retains only in-frame clones and omits some. The data hold 90,000 to 150,000 clones, with about 80% observed a single time. Source material: peripheral blood. The receptors shown here come from an elderly woman with acute or convalescent COVID-19.

V usage is TRBV4-1 and J usage is TRBJ1-2; 7 nucleotides line up with TRBD1. V was pared by 4 bases and J by 8 bases, with 7 bases of the junction left unmatched. Germline V CDR1 and CDR2: MGHRA, YSYEKL. The CDR3 covers 13 residues. The CDR3 DNA sequence: TGCGCCAGCAGCCCACGGACAGGTAACGGCTACACCTTC. Translation: CASSPRTGNGYTF.

The V gene is TRBV28, the J gene TRBJ1-2; D might be TRBD1 (5 bases). The germline V and J ends were trimmed by 2 bases and 3 bases, with 7 bases remaining between them. Germline V lookup: CDR1 MDHEN, CDR2 SYDVKM. This CDR3 is built from 13 residues. In DNA form, the CDR3 reads TGTGCCAGCAGTTTAACAGGTTACTATGGCTACACCTTC. It translates to CASSLTGYYGYTF.

The chain has TRBV7-8 and TRBJ2-1, with 9 nucleotides matching TRBD2. The CDR3 runs to 14 residues. Looked up from germline, CDR1 is SGHVS and CDR2 is FQNEAQ. This chain's CDR3 is CATSGRREYNEQFF. In DNA, the CDR3 is TGTGCGACCAGCGGGAGGCGAGAGTACAATGAGCAGTTCTTC.

About this clone itself: Its ends do not fully match the called genes, so a read error is possible. V gene TRBV28 combines with J gene TRBJ1-3; 8 nucleotides align to TRBD1. Germline loops: CDR1 MDHEN, CDR2 SYDVKM. The CDR3 length is 16 residues. The CDR3 loop reads CASSLWAQGAGNTIYF. As DNA, the CDR3 is TGTGCCAGCAGTTTATGGGCCCAGGGGGCTGGGAACACCATATATTTT.

The rearrangement uses TRBV7-2 and TRBJ2-7, with TRBD2 matching over 10 bases. Germline V gene sequence: CDR1 SGHTA, CDR2 FQGNSA. The J segment lost 4 bases and the V segment lost 4 bases, leaving 7 bases of the junction unmatched. This CDR3 contains 15 residues. The CDR3 sequence is CASSSNSGRWYEQYF. The CDR3 DNA is TGTGCCAGCAGCTCCAATAGCGGGAGGTGGTACGAGCAGTACTTC.

The chain links TRBV5-1 to TRBJ2-6; the D gene is possibly TRBD1 (6 bases). Trimming stripped 2 bases from V and 2 bases from J, with 14 bases between. This CDR3 contains 17 residues. Germline V gene sequence: CDR1 SGHRS, CDR2 YFSETQ. CDR3 residues: CASSFTGSTTGANVLTF. CDR3 in DNA: TGCGCCAGCAGCTTCACAGGGTCCACAACTGGGGCCAACGTCCTGACTTTC.

This clone appeared a few times. The V call is TRBV5-1, the J call TRBJ2-3; the match to TRBD2 covers 11 bases. This CDR3 region has 17 residues. Germline CDR1 SGHRS, CDR2 YFSETQ. V was clipped by 4 bases and J by 2 bases; unmatched bases: 9. This chain's CDR3 is CASSETLAGGLTDTQYF. The DNA for the CDR3 is TGCGCCAGCAGCGAGACTCTAGCGGGGGGACTCACAGATACGCAGTATTTT.

This sequence joins TRBV9 and TRBJ1-2, with D perhaps matching TRBD1 (6 bases). V was pared by 5 bases and J by 4 bases, with 15 bases between. Germline CDR1 SGDLS, CDR2 YYNGEE. This CDR3 contains 14 residues. The CDR3, as DNA: TGTGCCAGCAGTCCGCGGACAGACCCCTATGGCTACACCTTC. Encoded protein: CASSPRTDPYGYTF.

The chain is built from TRBV6-2 or TRBV6-3 and TRBJ2-1, with D possibly being TRBD1 (5 bases). Trimming stripped 5 bases from V and 5 bases from J, with 13 bases between. CDR1 is MNHEY and CDR2 is SVGEGT in the germline V gene. The CDR3 has 14 amino acids. CDR3 sequence reads: CASSDQTENNEQFF. The DNA for the CDR3 is TGTGCCAGCAGTGACCAGACAGAGAACAATGAGCAGTTCTTC.

The V and J genes are TRBV5-4 and TRBJ2-5; possibly TRBD2 for D (6 bases). V was trimmed by 3 bases and J by 7 bases, leaving 13 bases between them. CDR1 is SGHNT, CDR2 YYREEE, per germline (reference sequence). This CDR3 comprises 13 residues. The CDR3 reads CASSSRDSLTQYF. In DNA form, the CDR3 reads TGTGCCAGCAGCTCTCGGGACTCTCTGACCCAGTACTTC.

V gene TRBV7-3 combines with J gene TRBJ2-1, with 8 bases that match TRBD2. Per the germline V gene, CDR1 is SGHTA and CDR2 is FQGTGA. The J segment lost 8 bases and the V segment lost 6 bases, leaving 9 bases of the junction unmatched. The CDR3 extends over 14 amino acids. CDR3 nucleotide sequence: TGTGCCAGCAGTTCAGCGGGAGCTTCGGATGAGCAGTTCTTC. It specifies CASSSAGASDEQFF. Full variable domain (outside the CDR3, taken from reference TRBV7-3 and TRBJ2-1): GAGVSQTPSNKVTEKGKYVELRCDPISGHTALYWYRQSLGQGPEFLIYFQGTGAADDSGLPNDRFFAVRPEGSVSTLKIQRTERGDSAVYLCASSSAGASDEQFFGPGTRLTVL.

The table lists this clone with a count of one. The CDR3 protein is CASAGGGATGELFF. CDR3 nucleotides: TGTGCCAGCGCCGGGGGAGGCGCCACCGGGGAGCTGTTTTTT. The chain employs TRBV7-2 and TRBJ2-2; D is possibly TRBD2 (6 bases). The germline CDR1 and CDR2 sequences are SGHTA and FQGNSA. The CDR3 covers 14 residues. V lost 8 bases to trimming and J lost 4 bases, with 14 bases between them.

The chain carries TRBV6-2 or TRBV6-3 and TRBJ2-1; TRBD1 is a possible D gene (6 bases). V was trimmed by 2 bases and J by 4 bases, leaving 9 bases between them. This CDR3 spans 14 amino acids. CDR1 and CDR2 from the germline V gene are MNHEY and SVGEGT. The CDR3 DNA reads as TGTGCCAGCAGTTACGGCGGACAGTACAATGAGCAGTTCTTC. Residues: CASSYGGQYNEQFF.

This clone occurred a few times. The V call is TRBV7-9, the J call TRBJ2-7; TRBD2 might be the D (5 bases). This CDR3 has 14 residues. Germline V gives CDR1 SEHNR, CDR2 FQNEAQ (reference sequence). Trimming removed 2 bases from V and 6 bases from J, with 14 bases in between. CDR3 loop: CASSLSMGVGEQYF. Here the CDR3 DNA reads TGTGCCAGCAGCTTAAGTATGGGAGTCGGCGAGCAGTACTTC.

V usage is TRBV4-3 and J usage is TRBJ2-7; D remains unclear. CDR1 and CDR2 (germline): LGHNA, YSLEER. This CDR3 comprises 14 residues. V was trimmed by 0 bases and J by 5 bases, leaving 11 bases between them. CDR3 protein: CASSQEWQIHEQYF. CDR3 bases: TGCGCCAGCAGCCAAGAGTGGCAGATACACGAGCAGTACTTC.

Only one count was recorded for this clone. This rearrangement joins TRBV19 to TRBJ1-4; 8 nucleotides line up with TRBD1. V was clipped by 5 bases and J by 4 bases; unmatched bases: 3. Germline-derived CDR1 and CDR2 are LNHDA and SQIVND (reference sequence). The CDR3 consists of 14 residues. In DNA form, the CDR3 reads TGTGCCAGTAGTGACAGGGGCCGTAATGAAAAACTGTTTTTT. It is translated as CASSDRGRNEKLFF.

The chain joins TRBV14 to TRBJ1-2; no definite D call. Deletions cut 0 bases from V and 8 bases from J, with 16 bases between. The CDR3 totals 15 residues. Per the germline V gene, CDR1 is SGHDN and CDR2 is FVKESK. This CDR3 reads CASSQDLAGLGGYTF. The CDR3, as DNA: TGTGCCAGCAGCCAAGATCTGGCGGGCCTCGGGGGCTACACCTTC.

This clone was counted only a few times. V gene TRBV5-5 combines with J gene TRBJ1-6; D may be TRBD1 (6 bases). The CDR3 runs 16 residues. The ends were cut back, 7 bases at V and 10 bases at J, with 24 bases in the middle. Per the germline V gene, CDR1 is SGHKS and CDR2 is YYEKEE (reference sequence). The chain's CDR3 is CASLEGGAITTSPLHF. CDR3 in DNA: TGTGCCAGCCTAGAGGGGGGGGCGATTACTACGTCACCCCTCCACTTT.

This clone was seen once. V is TRBV4-1 and J is TRBJ2-5; TRBD2 agrees at 13 bases. J lost 5 bases, V lost 1 base, and 10 bases had no gene match. This CDR3 contains 18 residues. Germline V gene lookup returns CDR1 MGHRA and CDR2 YSYEKL. The CDR3 here is CASSQAGLLAGGRETQYF. CDR3 bases: TGCGCCAGCAGCCAAGCTGGACTACTAGCGGGGGGGCGGGAGACCCAGTACTTC.

The CDR3 is CASSSGGGEKQYF. CDR3 DNA: TGTGCCAGCAGCTCCGGGGGGGGAGAAAAGCAGTACTTC. The V call is TRBV7-9, the J call TRBJ2-7; TRBD2 matches at 8 bases. The V gene's germline CDR1 is SEHNR and CDR2 FQNEAQ (reference sequence). The CDR3 spans 13 residues. Unmatched junction bases numbered 7, after V lost 4 bases and J lost 8 bases.

The J gene is TRBJ2-7, the V gene TRBV27; D possibly corresponds to TRBD2 (6 bases). The CDR3 is 14 residues long. Germline V gives CDR1 MNHEY, CDR2 SMNVEV (reference sequence). Between the trimmed V and J ends, which lost 5 bases and 0 bases, there was a span of 11 bases. The CDR3 DNA reads TGTGCCAGCAGTCCCAGCGGGTCCTCCTACGAGCAGTACTTC. Its protein product is CASSPSGSSYEQYF.